This TCR beta chain came from a study of blood T cell repertoires in COVID-19. Study details: Samples taken during acute and convalescent COVID-19 were collected in the United States, Italy and Spain. PBMCs, B-cell-depleted T cells, or T cells provided the cDNA or gDNA that made up the material.

In the source study's methods: Amplification of reference gene primers provided the estimated nucleated cell counts. Method: immunoSEQ multiplex PCR; TCRdb's copy keeps in-frame clones and lacks some. That table is the source of V, J and clone size, and D and trimming were worked out from the DNA. Altogether 90,000 to 100,000 clones are present, 85% being singletons, with the ten largest covering about 38%. Sequenced: peripheral blood. The receptor was isolated from an elderly man with acute or convalescent COVID-19.

CDR3 sequence reads: CASSMDRGNSETQYF. The CDR3 DNA reads TGCGCCAGCAGCATGGACAGGGGAAACTCGGAGACCCAGTACTTC. V gene TRBV5-1 combines with J gene TRBJ2-5, with 9 bases that match TRBD1. The ends lost 4 bases at V and 5 bases at J; junction bases unmatched: 9. Germline V gives CDR1 SGHRS, CDR2 YFSETQ. This CDR3 region has 15 residues.